This T cell receptor (beta chain) is drawn from a study of T cell responses to AZD1222 COVID-19 vaccine. General study findings and limits: After the peak T cell response, and only then, were repertoires sampled. It should be noted that donors were predominantly white British and more often female, and clonal diversity was possibly underestimated.

The data were produced by immunoSEQ multiplex PCR, yet TCRdb's version contains in-frame clones alone and is incomplete. The data show 150,000 to 170,000 clones, 90% seen once. As to this clone: Its cognate antigen is unknown.

Germline CDR1 reads SEHNR; CDR2 reads FQNEAQ (reference sequence). This CDR3 region has 17 residues. Trimming removed 1 base from V and 3 bases from J, with 19 bases in between. The chain employs TRBV7-9 and TRBJ2-7, with D perhaps TRBD1 (5 bases). Specimen: peripheral blood, collected on day 0 of AZD1222 vaccination. This clonotype was sampled from an adult in good health. The CDR3: CASSLGGSRRVDYEQYF. In DNA, the CDR3 is TGTGCCAGCAGCTTAGGTGGAAGTCGCAGGGTTGACTACGAGCAGTACTTC.